This T cell receptor beta chain was recovered during a study of cytomegalovirus exposure and HLA in healthy donors. All the people who gave samples were healthy bone marrow donors. To note about this clone: Its antigen remains unknown.

The study ran its PCR with 60 Vbeta and 13 Jbeta primers. TCRdb keeps only in-frame clones here, not all; method: immunoSEQ multiplex PCR. Of about 200,000 clones in the sample, about four fifths were seen once. General study findings and limits: Some TCR beta chains (around 180 of them) were listed as cytomegalovirus-associated.

CDR1 is SNHLY, CDR2 FYNNEI, per germline. The germline V and J ends were trimmed by 8 bases and 4 bases, with 11 bases remaining between them. This CDR3 spans 13 amino acids. The sequenced sample was PBMCs. The chain has TRBV2 and TRBJ2-2, with D tentatively TRBD1 (6 bases). This clonotype was sampled from a girl between 10 and 17 years old in good health and CMV-seropositive. The CDR3 DNA sequence: TGTGCCAGCCACCGGGACACCACCGGGGAGCTGTTTTTT. It encodes CASHRDTTGELFF.